The 19 T cell receptor beta chains below were found in one sample sequenced in a study of CD8 T cells in ankylosing spondylitis. TCRdb ran MiXCR on the 5' RACE reads and lists one entry per CDR3 protein. The sample records 250,000 to 350,000 distinct CDR3 sequences, roughly 20% being singletons. Sequenced material: blood, either unsorted or a sorted T cell fraction (not recorded which). The receptors were sampled from a male donor with ankylosing spondylitis or in good health (not recorded which).

This clonotype has more than one count but fewer than ten. The chain has TRBV29-1 and TRBJ1-5; 7 bases align to TRBD1. V lost 4 bases, J lost 0 bases, and 3 bases stayed unmatched. Germline CDR1 reads SQVTM; CDR2 reads ANQGSEA. The CDR3 is 14 amino acids. DNA for the CDR3: TGCAGCGTTGGACAGGGACGTAGCAATCAGCCCCAGCATTTT. It encodes CSVGQGRSNQPQHF.

V is TRBV28 and J is TRBJ1-3; D ambiguous. This CDR3 is 15 amino acids long. Germline CDR1 reads MDHEN; CDR2 reads SYDVKM. Trimming took 1 base from V and 0 from J, leaving 7 bases between them. The CDR3, as DNA: TGTGCCAGCAGTTTATACCCGAGCTCTGGAAACACCATATATTTT. Translated: CASSLYPSSGNTIYF.

This clonotype has just a few counts. The genes are TRBV5-6 and TRBJ2-5; D perhaps matches TRBD2 (5 bases). The CDR3 runs 13 residues. V lost 4 bases, J lost 5 bases, and 12 bases lay in between. In germline, CDR1 is SGHDT, CDR2 YYEEEE. The CDR3 DNA is TGTGCCAGCAGCCTTGGGAGATTGGAGACCCAGTACTTC. It encodes CASSLGRLETQYF.

V and J are TRBV7-8 and TRBJ2-2; 8 nucleotides match TRBD2. After removal of 0 bases from V and 8 bases from J, the junction contained 5 bases not matched to a gene. Germline V gene sequence: CDR1 SGHVS, CDR2 FQNEAQ. CDR3 length equals 15 residues. The CDR3 loop is CASSLASGEAGELFF. The CDR3 DNA reads as TGTGCCAGCAGCTTAGCTAGCGGGGAGGCAGGGGAGCTGTTTTTT.

This clonotype was found many times. This sequence joins TRBV12-3 or TRBV12-4 and TRBJ2-3, with D hard to call. The length of the CDR3 is 15 residues. V was shortened by 1 base and J by 2 bases, with 10 bases between the two germline ends. The CDR3 protein is CASSLGSGPTDTQYF. The CDR3 bases are TGTGCCAGCAGTTTAGGTAGTGGACCCACAGATACGCAGTATTTT.

Comments on this clonotype: The junction does not match germline at one end; this may be a read error. V gene TRBV9 combines with J gene TRBJ1-1, with D maybe TRBD1 (6 bases). This CDR3 contains 15 residues. CDR1 SGDLS and CDR2 YYNGEE come from the germline V gene. The CDR3 loop is CVSSGIQGFGTEAFF. In DNA, the CDR3 is TGTGTCAGCAGCGGAATTCAGGGGTTTGGCACTGAAGCTTTCTTT.

The chain joins TRBV20-1 to TRBJ1-5, with no clear D. CDR3 length: 15 amino acids. Germline lookup yields CDR1 DFQATT and CDR2 SNEGSKA (reference sequence). Trimming pared 3 bases from V and 6 bases from J, leaving 18 bases between. This CDR3 is CSASPGNLSPQPQHF. DNA of the CDR3: TGCAGTGCTAGTCCGGGGAATCTATCCCCTCAGCCCCAGCATTTT.

The chain links TRBV5-1 to TRBJ2-2; D remains ambiguous. In germline, CDR1 is SGHRS, CDR2 YFSETQ. The CDR3 totals 17 residues. V gave up 0 bases and J gave up 5 bases, with 17 bases separating them. CDR3 sequence reads: CASSLGLSVGETGELFF. The CDR3 DNA sequence: TGCGCCAGCAGCTTGGGGTTGTCCGTTGGAGAAACCGGGGAGCTGTTTTTT.

This clonotype was counted at least ten times. The chain uses TRBV6-1 and TRBJ1-6; the match to TRBD1 covers 8 bases. The V gene's germline CDR1 is MNHNS and CDR2 SASEGT. V lost 5 bases, J lost 10 bases, and 7 bases stayed unmatched. CDR3 size: 14 residues. As DNA, the CDR3 is TGTGCCAGCAGTCCTCAGGGGGCTTGGTCACCCCTCCACTTT. It translates to CASSPQGAWSPLHF.

This clonotype was seen only once. The V and J genes are TRBV18 and TRBJ2-3; no firm D call. The CDR3 spans 13 residues. In germline, CDR1 is KGHSH, CDR2 LQKENI. Trimming took 8 bases from V and 3 from J, leaving 12 bases between them. Here the CDR3 DNA reads TGTGCCAGCCTTCGAGAAGGAACAGATACGCAGTATTTT. Its translation is CASLREGTDTQYF.

In its sample, this clonotype was seen a few times. The chain uses TRBV10-3 and TRBJ1-1; D perhaps matches TRBD1 (5 bases). V was clipped by 6 bases and J by 5 bases, with 13 bases between them. The CDR3 consists of 13 residues. The germline V gene has CDR1 ENHRY and CDR2 SYGVKD. DNA for the CDR3: TGTGCCATCAGCCACGCGGAGGGGACTGAAGCTTTCTTT. This encodes CAISHAEGTEAFF.

This clonotype was seen ten or more times. The chain joins TRBV5-6 to TRBJ2-7, with TRBD1 matching 7 bases. J was trimmed by 2 bases and V by 2 bases; bases with no gene match: 7. The CDR3 consists of 15 residues. Germline V gene lookup returns CDR1 SGHDT and CDR2 YYEEEE. The CDR3 loop reads CASSFRGRRTYEQYV. CDR3 coding DNA: TGTGCCAGCAGCTTTAGGGGGCGGCGAACCTACGAGCAGTACGTC.

The V gene is TRBV20-1, the J gene TRBJ2-1; unclear D gene. CDR1 DFQATT and CDR2 SNEGSKA come from the germline V gene (reference sequence). The CDR3 spans 14 residues. Trimming left V 1 base short and J 0 bases short, with 7 bases between. The CDR3 sequence is CSARVEDSYNEQFF. The CDR3 region has the DNA TGCAGTGCTAGAGTTGAGGACTCCTACAATGAGCAGTTCTTC.

The rearrangement joins TRBV11-1 to TRBJ2-1, with 10 positions matching TRBD2. The V segment lost 3 bases and the J segment 5 bases; nucleotides outside the gene matches: 4. Germline V gene sequence: CDR1 SGHAT, CDR2 FQDESV (reference sequence). The CDR3 extends over 15 amino acids. CDR3 amino acids: CASSFRTSGHNEQFF. CDR3 sequence (DNA): TGTGCCAGCAGCTTCCGGACTAGCGGACACAATGAGCAGTTCTTC.

V usage is TRBV9 and J usage is TRBJ2-3; 7 nucleotides match TRBD1. V lost 4 bases, J lost 2 bases, and 13 bases stayed unmatched. Germline V gene lookup returns CDR1 SGDLS and CDR2 YYNGEE. The CDR3 has 17 residues. This chain's CDR3 is CASSRLQGKGITDTQYF. In nucleotides, the CDR3 is TGTGCCAGCAGCAGATTACAGGGGAAGGGGATCACAGATACGCAGTATTTT.

The chain uses TRBV27 and TRBJ1-5; tentatively, D is TRBD1 (5 bases). The CDR3 loop spans 14 amino acids. V shed 3 bases and J shed 7 bases, with 13 bases lying between them. Germline loops: CDR1 MNHEY, CDR2 SMNVEV (reference sequence). The CDR3 DNA sequence: TGTGCCAGCAGTTTTTTGGGGGTGGACCAGCCCCAGCATTTT. Amino acid sequence: CASSFLGVDQPQHF.

The CDR3 spells CSAGRSATSDTGELFF. CDR3 nucleotide sequence: TGCAGCGCGGGGAGGTCGGCGACTAGCGACACCGGGGAGCTGTTTTTT. The J gene is TRBJ2-2, the V gene TRBV29-1, with 8 bases matching TRBD2. With 7 bases clipped from V and 3 bases from J, the junction kept 13 bases outside the gene matches. This CDR3 contains 16 residues. CDR1 is SQVTM and CDR2 is ANQGSEA in the germline V gene.

The CDR3 DNA reads as TGTGCCATCAGTGGAGTCCAGAGCTCCTACAATGAGCAGTTCTTC. Translation gives CAISGVQSSYNEQFF. The V call is TRBV10-3, the J call TRBJ2-1; D is undetermined. In germline, CDR1 is ENHRY, CDR2 SYGVKD. This CDR3 has 15 amino acids. Trimming took off 4 bases at V and 0 bases at J, with 10 bases between the two ends.

CDR3 bases: TGTGCCAGTAGTAAGGGGACAGGGGGCTACACCGGGGAGCTGTTTTTT. Encoded protein: CASSKGTGGYTGELFF. The chain combines TRBV19 with TRBJ2-2; 12 nucleotides line up with TRBD1. Trimming took 4 bases from V and 3 from J; bases not matched to a gene: 3. From germline, CDR1 is LNHDA and CDR2 SQIVND (reference sequence). The CDR3 is made up of 16 amino acids.